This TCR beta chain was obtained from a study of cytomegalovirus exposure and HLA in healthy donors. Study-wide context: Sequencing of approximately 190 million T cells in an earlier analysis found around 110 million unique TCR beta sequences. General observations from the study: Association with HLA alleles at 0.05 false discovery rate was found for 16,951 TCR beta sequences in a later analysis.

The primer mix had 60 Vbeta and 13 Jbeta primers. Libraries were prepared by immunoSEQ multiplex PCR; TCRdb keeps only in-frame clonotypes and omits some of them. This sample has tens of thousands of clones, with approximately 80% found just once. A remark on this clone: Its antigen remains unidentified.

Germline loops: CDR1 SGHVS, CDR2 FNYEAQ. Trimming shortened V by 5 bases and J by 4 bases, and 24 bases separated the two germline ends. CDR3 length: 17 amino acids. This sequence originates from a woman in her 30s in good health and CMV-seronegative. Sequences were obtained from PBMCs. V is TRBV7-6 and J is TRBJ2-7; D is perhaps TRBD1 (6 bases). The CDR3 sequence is CASSPAVGQGPLYEQYF. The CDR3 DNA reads TGTGCCAGCAGCCCCGCCGTAGGTCAGGGGCCCCTTTACGAGCAGTACTTC.